A selection of T cell receptor beta chains follows, all from one sample in a study of CXCR3-negative and CXCR3-positive naive CD8 T cells. TCRdb reprocessed the 5' RACE reads, with one entry per CDR3 protein and no DNA. The listing records 55,000 to 75,000 distinct CDR3 sequences. Sequencing was performed on naive CXCR3+ CD8+ T cells from blood. All receptors come from a human donor in good health. Some clones in this sample may be carry-over from other donors' samples. Each CDR3 is given with its conserved first and last residue.

TRBJ2-3 TRBV7-2 18 CASSLPVLAGLSTDTQYF
TRBJ2-3 TRBV7-7 13 CASSFATTDTQYF
TRBJ2-7 TRBV6-2/TRBV6-3 16 CASRGVVWGPTYEQYF
TRBJ2-1 TRBV5-6 14 CASSLAASYNEQFF
TRBJ2-7 TRBV20-1 12 CRAGTEVYEQYF
TRBJ1-2 TRBV20-1 14 CSARTPKDYYGYTF
TRBJ2-7 TRBV29-1 12 CSVSGPDVEQYF
TRBJ2-3 TRBV7-9 15 CASFVQDRATDTQYF
TRBJ2-5 TRBV6-2/TRBV6-3 14 CASSQTSSQETQYF
TRBJ2-7 TRBV7-8 14 CASSSTGEPYEQYF
TRBJ1-1 TRBV4-2 12 CASSQRGDTAFF
TRBJ2-3 TRBV28 15 CASSFPRDRADTQYF
TRBJ2-5 TRBV6-2/TRBV6-3 13 CASTNWGAETQYF
TRBJ2-3 TRBV6-2/TRBV6-3 14 CASSYAGDGDTQYF
TRBJ2-3 TRBV13 17 CASSVRLGLAHTDTQYF
TRBJ2-7 TRBV11-3 16 CASSPRSEGTDYEQYF
TRBJ1-1 TRBV12-3/TRBV12-4 12 CASSFGRTEAFF
TRBJ2-3 TRBV4-1 16 CASSQDKGLGTDTQYF